These T cell receptor beta chains were read from a single sample in a study of spatial heterogeneity in lung cancer. TCRdb re-analysed the 5' RACE reads in MiXCR, keeping a single row per CDR3 protein. Of 4,000 to 6,000 distinct CDR3 sequences listed, approximately 14% are singletons. This material consisted of lung tumor tissue, taken at surgery. The receptors were gathered from a female donor with early-stage non-small cell lung cancer. CDR3s include the opening cysteine and the closing phenylalanine or tryptophan. The order of the fields is CDR3 DNA, CDR3 protein, clone size, V gene, D gene, J gene. The D gene is left open where the match is weak. Size tells how often a clone was seen (once, few, many) or the class of an expanded clone, and some rows leave it out.

TGTGCCAGCAGCTTGTCGGGTCCGAATGAGCAGTTCTTC | CASSLSGPNEQFF | medium-sized | TRBV5-6 | - | TRBJ2-1
TGTGCCAGCAGTTTAGCGGTCGGTCAAGAGACCCAGTACTTC | CASSLAVGQETQYF | medium-sized | TRBV12-3/TRBV12-4 | - | TRBJ2-5
TGTGCCAGCAGTTACTCGGGGGGGGGCACGGCTGATACGCAGTATTTT | CASSYSGGGTADTQYF | medium-sized | TRBV6-6 | - | TRBJ2-3
TGTGCCAGCAAGAAAACAGGGGTTGGCGACACCGGGGAGCTGTTTTTT | CASKKTGVGDTGELFF | medium-sized | TRBV14 | TRBD1 | TRBJ2-2
TGCGCCAGCAGTGTGGGGGGGAGCACTGAAGCTTTCTTT | CASSVGGSTEAFF | few | TRBV10-2 | - | TRBJ1-1
TGTGCCAGCAGCTTAGAACAGGGGAGCTCACCCCTCCACTTT | CASSLEQGSSPLHF | medium-sized | TRBV7-9 | TRBD1 | TRBJ1-6
TGTGCCAGTAAGGCGAGAACCGGGGAGCTGTTTTTT | CASKARTGELFF | medium-sized | TRBV19 | - | TRBJ2-2
TGTGCCAGCATTCTAGGACAGGGAAACAATGAGCAGTTCTTC | CASILGQGNNEQFF | - | TRBV27 | TRBD1 | TRBJ2-1
TGTGCCAGCTCCGGACAGGGGGCCGGCGGGGAGCTGTTTTTT | CASSGQGAGGELFF | medium-sized | TRBV27 | TRBD1 | TRBJ2-2
TGCAGTGTGGCTAGCGGGGGCTACGAGCAGTACTTC | CSVASGGYEQYF | many | TRBV20-1 | TRBD2 | TRBJ2-7
TGCAGTGCCAGGACAGGACCAGATACGCAGTATTTT | CSARTGPDTQYF | many | TRBV20-1 | TRBD1 | TRBJ2-3
TGTGCCAGCAGCCTGGGCAGCGGGGGGGCCGGTGAGACCCAGTACTTC | CASSLGSGGAGETQYF | medium-sized | TRBV6-5 | TRBD2 | TRBJ2-5
TGTGCCAGCAGTTACTCTTCTGGGACAGTTGTCTACGAGCAGTACTTC | CASSYSSGTVVYEQYF | medium-sized | TRBV6-5 | TRBD1 | TRBJ2-7
TGTGCCAGCAAGTCTGGGGCCAACGTCCTGACTTTC | CASKSGANVLTF | few | TRBV3-1 | - | TRBJ2-6
TGCAGTGCTAGAGGCCGGGCCGGGACAGGGACAGAGACCCAGTACTTC | CSARGRAGTGTETQYF | medium-sized | TRBV20-1 | TRBD1 | TRBJ2-5
TGTGCCAGCAGCTTGGGCGAGAAGCGGAACTATGGCTACACCTTC | CASSLGEKRNYGYTF | - | TRBV7-2 | - | TRBJ1-2
TGTGCCAGCAGCGGGACACTAGCGGGGGCATACAATGAGCAGTTCTTC | CASSGTLAGAYNEQFF | medium-sized | TRBV9 | TRBD2 | TRBJ2-1
TGTGCCAGCAGCCGGTTGTCTGACCACACCGGGGAGCTGTTTTTT | CASSRLSDHTGELFF | medium-sized | TRBV7-9 | - | TRBJ2-2
TGTGCCAGCAGCCCCCCCGCCGGGGAGCTGTTTTTT | CASSPPAGELFF | many | TRBV7-9 | - | TRBJ2-2
TGTGCCAGCAGCCAAAGACAAGGAGGGGAGCTGTTTTTT | CASSQRQGGELFF | many | TRBV14 | - | TRBJ2-2
TGTCCCAGCAGCTTTAACCCGAACAGTGAGCAGTTCTTC | CPSSFNPNSEQFF | - | TRBV11-2 | - | TRBJ2-1
TGTGCCAGCAGCTTGGGTATGTCCTACGAGCAGTACTTC | CASSLGMSYEQYF | - | TRBV5-4 | - | TRBJ2-7
TGTGCCAGCAGTATGGGCCAGGGGAATTCACCCCTCCACTTT | CASSMGQGNSPLHF | - | TRBV6-5 | - | TRBJ1-6
TGTGCCATCAGTGAGTCACAGGACTTGAACACTGAAGCTTTCTTT | CAISESQDLNTEAFF | medium-sized | TRBV10-3 | - | TRBJ1-1
TGTGCCAGCAGTTTGGTCAGGGAGGAAGCTTTCTTT | CASSLVREEAFF | medium-sized | TRBV28 | - | TRBJ1-1
TGTGCCATCAGTGATATTCCGGGGGGAGGCACAGATACGCAGTATTTT | CAISDIPGGGTDTQYF | medium-sized | TRBV10-3 | TRBD2 | TRBJ2-3
TGTGCCAGCAGTCTCCGGGACCCAAGGCACTATGGCTACACCTTC | CASSLRDPRHYGYTF | - | TRBV12-3/TRBV12-4 | - | TRBJ1-2
TGTGCCAGCAGCTTGAGGGTTCGGCAGGTTTTTACAGATACGCAGTATTTT | CASSLRVRQVFTDTQYF | - | TRBV7-8 | - | TRBJ2-3